Listed here are 14 T cell receptor beta chains from one sample, sequenced in a study of response to subunit inactivated influenza vaccine. TCRdb called the RT-PCR reads again in MiXCR, with one record for every CDR3 protein. The profile shows about 500,000 distinct CDR3 sequences, approximately 7.3% of them singletons. The sequencing here drew on PBMCs from blood, taken around 25 months after vaccination. Receptors were obtained from a man between 45 and 75 years old who received an inactivated influenza vaccine.

The rearrangement joins TRBV20-1 to TRBJ2-1, with TRBD2 as a possible D gene (6 bases). The CDR3 is 16 residues long. Germline CDR1 is DFQATT and CDR2 is SNEGSKA (reference sequence). CDR3 sequence: CTPIVLGLADYNEQFF. Here the CDR3 DNA reads TGCACCCCGATCGTTCTGGGATTAGCGGACTACAATGAGCAGTTCTTC.

This clonotype was seen many times. The chain has TRBV7-2 and TRBJ2-3; no definite D call. CDR1 and CDR2 from the germline V gene are SGHTA and FQGNSA. V gave up 4 bases and J gave up 2 bases, with 7 bases separating them. CDR3 size: 13 residues. CDR3 sequence: CASSSKFTDTQYF. In nucleotides, the CDR3 is TGTGCCAGCAGCTCAAAGTTCACAGATACGCAGTATTTT.

The genes are TRBV7-8 and TRBJ2-2, with D hard to call. This CDR3 has 15 residues. The germline gives CDR1 SGHVS, CDR2 FQNEAQ. Trimming stripped 1 base from V and 4 bases from J, with 10 bases between. This chain's CDR3 is CASSLVGISTGELFF. The CDR3 nucleotides are TGTGCCAGCAGCTTAGTAGGGATTTCCACCGGGGAGCTGTTTTTT. Together with reference TRBV7-8 and TRBJ2-2, the CDR3 gives the full variable domain: GAGVSQSPRYKVAKRGQDVALRCDPISGHVSLFWYQQALGQGPEFLTYFQNEAQLDKSGLPSDRFFAERPEGSVSTLKIQRTQQEDSAVYLCASSLVGISTGELFFGEGSRLTVL.

This chain uses TRBV5-1 with TRBJ2-7; D might be TRBD2 (6 bases). V lost 4 bases to trimming and J lost 6 bases, with 17 bases between them. This CDR3 region has 14 residues. CDR1 is SGHRS and CDR2 is YFSETQ in the germline V gene. CDR3 sequence reads: CASSPGHGGGEQYF. The CDR3 bases are TGCGCCAGCAGCCCGGGCCATGGGGGAGGCGAGCAGTACTTC. The variable domain in full, completed from reference TRBV5-1 and TRBJ2-7, reads KAGVTQTPRYLIKTRGQQVTLSCSPISGHRSVSWYQQTPGQGLQFLFEYFSETQRNKGNFPGRFSGRQFSNSRSEMNVSTLELGDSALYLCASSPGHGGGEQYFGPGTRLTVT.

The rearrangement links TRBV27 to TRBJ2-7, with a possible D match to TRBD1 (5 bases). CDR1 MNHEY and CDR2 SMNVEV come from the germline V gene (reference sequence). Trimming shortened V by 3 bases and J by 6 bases, and 9 bases separated the two germline ends. The CDR3 is 12 amino acids. Written as DNA, the CDR3 is TGTGCCAGCAGTTTGATAGGGGCCGAGCAGTACTTC. This encodes CASSLIGAEQYF.

This clonotype was seen a few times. The chain couples TRBV20-1 to TRBJ2-7; 8 nucleotides match TRBD2. V lost 3 bases to trimming and J lost 2 bases; unmatched junction nucleotides: 6. The CDR3 runs to 14 residues. The V gene's germline CDR1 is DFQATT and CDR2 SNEGSKA (reference sequence). The CDR3 spells CSASDSGAAYEQYF. CDR3 coding DNA: TGCAGTGCTAGTGATAGCGGGGCCGCCTACGAGCAGTACTTC.

The rearrangement uses TRBV24-1 and TRBJ2-1; D ambiguous. Looked up from germline, CDR1 is KGHDR and CDR2 is SFDVKD. This CDR3 has 12 residues. Deletions cut 9 bases from V and 5 bases from J, with 10 bases between. This chain's CDR3 is CATVGIDNEQFF. CDR3 nucleotides: TGTGCCACCGTTGGGATCGACAATGAGCAGTTCTTC.

This clonotype was observed many times. The chain is built from TRBV5-6 and TRBJ2-1, with D maybe TRBD2 (6 bases). The CDR3 sequence is 16 residues long. The germline V gene encodes CDR1 SGHDT and CDR2 YYEEEE. Trimming shortened V by 4 bases and J by 0 bases, and 14 bases separated the two germline ends. CDR3 protein: CASSARGVSSYNEQFF. The CDR3 coding sequence is TGTGCCAGCAGCGCGCGGGGAGTGAGCTCCTACAATGAGCAGTTCTTC.

This clonotype was found many times. The V gene is TRBV29-1, the J gene TRBJ2-1; D uncertain. The germline V gene has CDR1 SQVTM and CDR2 ANQGSEA. The CDR3 sequence is 12 residues long. V was trimmed by 2 bases and J by 13 bases, leaving 15 bases between them. CDR3 region: CSVEWSGPSQFF. CDR3 sequence (DNA): TGCAGCGTTGAATGGTCAGGACCCTCTCAGTTCTTC.

The chain is built from TRBV4-2 and TRBJ1-1, with no clear D. Germline lookup yields CDR1 LGHNA and CDR2 YNFKEQ. This CDR3 has 18 residues. Trimming removed 3 bases at V and 0 bases at J, with 20 bases between. In nucleotides, the CDR3 is TGTGCCAGCAGCCAGATACTGGACGGGAAAAACTTGAACACTGAAGCTTTCTTT. Its translation: CASSQILDGKNLNTEAFF.

This rearrangement joins TRBV7-9 to TRBJ2-1; 7 nucleotides agree with TRBD1. V was clipped by 5 bases and J by 1 base; unmatched bases: 8. Per germline, CDR1 SEHNR and CDR2 FQNEAQ (reference sequence). The length of the CDR3 is 16 residues. DNA for the CDR3: TGTGCCAGCAGCGCATACGCAGGGGGTTCCTACAATGAGCAGTTCTTC. Encoded protein: CASSAYAGGSYNEQFF.

This clonotype was seen ten or more times. This rearrangement joins TRBV4-3 to TRBJ1-4; 7 positions agree with TRBD1. The ends lost 2 bases at V and 3 bases at J; junction bases unmatched: 3. The CDR3 totals 15 residues. Germline CDR1 LGHNA, CDR2 YSLEER. CDR3 DNA: TGCGCCAGCAGCCAATACAGGGGCCCTAATGAAAAACTGTTTTTT. Protein product: CASSQYRGPNEKLFF.

Note on this clonotype: A much larger clone is a single base away; this may be a read error. V gene TRBV6-5 combines with J gene TRBJ2-1, with D maybe TRBD2 (5 bases). This CDR3 is built from 16 residues. CDR1 and CDR2 (germline): MNHEY, SVGAGI. Trimming shortened V by 0 bases and J by 6 bases, and 15 bases separated the two germline ends. The CDR3 sequence is CASSYSTTGVRNEQFF. CDR3 bases: TGTGCCAGCAGTTACTCGACCACCGGGGTTCGCAATGAGCAGTTCTTC.

The chain recombines TRBV7-9 with TRBJ2-7; TRBD1 aligns across 8 bases. The CDR3 length is 15 residues. Germline CDR1 reads SEHNR; CDR2 reads FQNEAQ (reference sequence). J lost 6 bases, V lost 1 base, and 8 bases had no gene match. CDR3: CASSLVRGQRSEQYF. As DNA, the CDR3 is TGTGCCAGCAGCTTAGTCAGGGGGCAAAGGTCCGAGCAGTACTTC.